The 19 T cell receptor beta chains given below trace back to one sample, sequenced in a study of early T cells in non-severe SARS-CoV-2 infection. Via MiXCR, TCRdb re-called the 5' RACE reads, giving one row per CDR3 protein. The sample lists tens of thousands of distinct CDR3 sequences; 10% to 15% were seen once. The sequences come from whole blood, collected at baseline. All receptors derive from an adult who was a healthcare worker with PCR-confirmed SARS-CoV-2 infection or an uninfected control (not recorded which).

This clonotype was found a few times. The CDR3 sequence: CASSPDRGGFGEKLFF. Written as DNA, the CDR3 is TGTGCCAGCAGCCCGGACAGGGGAGGCTTTGGTGAAAAACTGTTTTTT. The chain recombines TRBV5-4 with TRBJ1-4, with 9 bases aligning to TRBD1. The trim removed 4 bases at V and 7 bases at J, leaving 11 bases unmatched. In germline, CDR1 is SGHNT, CDR2 YYREEE (reference sequence). The CDR3 covers 16 residues.

This clonotype occurred many times. This chain uses TRBV7-6 with TRBJ2-2; no clear D gene. This CDR3 spans 17 amino acids. Trimming took 2 bases from V and 6 from J, leaving 19 bases between them. From germline, CDR1 is SGHVS and CDR2 FNYEAQ. DNA of the CDR3: TGTGCCAGCAGCTTATTTCCCCCCAATTTAGCCTCCGGGGAGCTGTTTTTT. Amino acids: CASSLFPPNLASGELFF.

This clonotype was seen repeatedly, ten times or more. The chain employs TRBV28 and TRBJ2-3; the D gene is possibly TRBD1 (5 bases). Trimming took off 7 bases at V and 4 bases at J, with 12 bases between the two ends. The V gene's germline CDR1 is MDHEN and CDR2 SYDVKM. CDR3 length: 13 amino acids. This CDR3 reads CASTVLGADTQYF. The CDR3, as DNA: TGTGCCAGCACCGTCCTAGGGGCAGATACGCAGTATTTT. Full variable domain (rest looked up from reference TRBV28 and TRBJ2-3): DVKVTQSSRYLVKRTGEKVFLECVQDMDHENMFWYRQDPGLGLRLIYFSYDVKMKEKGDIPEGYSVSREKKERFSLILESASTNQTSMYLCASTVLGADTQYFGPGTRLTVL.

This rearrangement joins TRBV7-2 to TRBJ1-6; D perhaps matches TRBD1 (5 bases). V lost 4 bases and J 7 bases, leaving 11 bases between the germline ends. CDR3 length equals 14 residues. The germline V gene encodes CDR1 SGHTA and CDR2 FQGNSA. The CDR3, as DNA: TGTGCCAGCAGCTCGGGACTGGCAAATTCACCCCTCCACTTT. It is translated as CASSSGLANSPLHF.

This clonotype showed up just a few times. V and J are TRBV6-1 and TRBJ1-3, with no clear D. Trimming took 4 bases from V and 1 from J, leaving 11 bases between them. The CDR3 spans 15 residues. CDR1 is MNHNS and CDR2 is SASEGT in the germline V gene. The CDR3 protein is CASSAGEGSGNTIYF. CDR3 DNA sequence: TGTGCCAGCAGTGCTGGGGAAGGGTCTGGAAACACCATATATTTT.

This clonotype was detected only a few times. The rearrangement joins TRBV20-1 to TRBJ2-2; TRBD2 agrees at 9 bases. The germline V gene encodes CDR1 DFQATT and CDR2 SNEGSKA (reference sequence). The V gene end was trimmed by 6 bases and the J gene end by 4 bases; junction bases not matched to a gene: 15. CDR3 length: 17 amino acids. The CDR3 DNA sequence: TGCAGTGCCGTGGTGGCGGGAGGGCCGGTGGGCACCGGGGAGCTGTTTTTT. Amino acid sequence: CSAVVAGGPVGTGELFF.

The V call is TRBV6-7, the J call TRBJ1-1, with D uncertain. TRBV6-7 is assigned to the ORF class and has an uncertain function. V lost 0 bases and J 6 bases, leaving 8 bases between the germline ends. CDR3 length: 13 residues. Written as DNA, the CDR3 is TGTGCCAGCAGTTACTCGGTAGGTTCTGAAGCTTTCTTT. This translates into CASSYSVGSEAFF.

The V call is TRBV28, the J call TRBJ2-1; tentative D call: TRBD2 (7 bases). This CDR3 is built from 13 residues. Germline V gene data show CDR1 as MDHEN and CDR2 as SYDVKM. The V end lost 6 bases, the J end lost 7 bases, and 13 bases lay between the germline ends. The CDR3 coding sequence is TGTGCCAGCAGGGCGGGGGCTAGAAATGAGCAGTTCTTC. Amino acid sequence: CASRAGARNEQFF. Drawing the rest from reference TRBV28 and TRBJ2-1, the complete variable domain is DVKVTQSSRYLVKRTGEKVFLECVQDMDHENMFWYRQDPGLGLRLIYFSYDVKMKEKGDIPEGYSVSREKKERFSLILESASTNQTSMYLCASRAGARNEQFFGPGTRLTVL.

The table lists this clonotype with many counts. J is TRBJ2-3 and V is TRBV19; D gene uncertain. The CDR3 is 13 amino acids. V dropped 2 bases and J dropped 2 bases, with 5 bases sitting between them. Germline-derived CDR1 and CDR2 are LNHDA and SQIVND (reference sequence). The CDR3 nucleotides are TGTGCCAGTAGTATATCATTCACAGATACGCAGTATTTT. Translated: CASSISFTDTQYF. The full variable domain, its missing parts supplied by reference TRBV19 and TRBJ2-3, is DGGITQSPKYLFRKEGQNVTLSCEQNLNHDAMYWYRQDPGQGLRLIYYSQIVNDFQKGDIAEGYSVSREKKESFPLTVTSAQKNPTAFYLCASSISFTDTQYFGPGTRLTVL.

This clonotype has a handful of counts. The genes are TRBV7-2 and TRBJ2-5, with 7 bases lining up with TRBD1. CDR3 length equals 15 residues. With V trimmed by 4 bases and J by 4 bases, 9 bases remained unmatched. In germline, CDR1 is SGHTA, CDR2 FQGNSA. In nucleotides, the CDR3 is TGTGCCAGCAGCTCGACCAGGGGGTCAGGAGAGACCCAGTACTTC. Protein sequence: CASSSTRGSGETQYF.

J is TRBJ1-2 and V is TRBV19, with TRBD1 as a possible D gene (5 bases). The CDR3 loop spans 14 amino acids. The V end lost 2 bases, the J end lost 3 bases, and 10 bases lay between the germline ends. Germline V gene data show CDR1 as LNHDA and CDR2 as SQIVND (reference sequence). Here the CDR3 DNA reads TGTGCCAGTAGTATAATCGGCAGGGACTATGGCTACACCTTC. Its protein product is CASSIIGRDYGYTF.

This sequence joins TRBV20-1 and TRBJ2-6; no clear D gene. The CDR3 is made up of 16 amino acids. Between the trimmed V and J ends, which lost 0 bases and 0 bases, there was a span of 9 bases. Germline assignment: CDR1 DFQATT and CDR2 SNEGSKA (reference sequence). CDR3 protein: CSARDLGRSGANVLTF. CDR3 DNA: TGCAGTGCTAGAGATCTCGGCCGCTCTGGGGCCAACGTCCTGACTTTC.

The CDR3 is CASSLAMVASGETQYF. The DNA of the CDR3 is TGTGCCAGCAGCTTAGCGATGGTTGCTAGCGGGGAGACCCAGTACTTC. The V gene is TRBV7-6, the J gene TRBJ2-5; TRBD2 aligns across 8 bases. The V and J ends lost 0 bases and 5 bases, in that order; junction bases with no gene match: 8. This CDR3 has 16 residues. In germline, CDR1 is SGHVS, CDR2 FNYEAQ.

This clonotype was found a few times. The chain is built from TRBV28 and TRBJ2-1; unclear D gene. The CDR3 is made up of 15 amino acids. Germline V gives CDR1 MDHEN, CDR2 SYDVKM. Trimming removed 2 bases at V and 0 bases at J, with 8 bases between. The CDR3: CASSLTVSSYNEQFF. The CDR3 DNA follows: TGTGCCAGCAGTTTAACGGTGAGCTCCTACAATGAGCAGTTCTTC.

The chain is built from TRBV20-1 and TRBJ2-5, with 8 nucleotides matching TRBD1. There are 15 residues in the CDR3. Germline V CDR1 and CDR2: DFQATT, SNEGSKA (reference sequence). The junction had 14 bases not matched to a gene; V was cut back by 5 bases and J by 6 bases. As DNA, the CDR3 is TGCAGTGCTCAGGGTAGGCAGGGGGCGCAGAAGACCCAGTACTTC. Translated: CSAQGRQGAQKTQYF.

This chain uses TRBV20-1 with TRBJ2-1; 10 bases match TRBD2. The V gene's germline CDR1 is DFQATT and CDR2 SNEGSKA (reference sequence). The CDR3 length is 16 residues. V was pared by 5 bases and J by 0 bases, with 7 bases of the junction left unmatched. This CDR3 is CSALPGLATSYNEQFF. The CDR3 DNA reads TGCAGTGCTTTACCGGGACTAGCGACCTCCTACAATGAGCAGTTCTTC.

V is TRBV7-2 and J is TRBJ1-3; D not resolved. The CDR3 is 15 amino acids. Per germline, CDR1 SGHTA and CDR2 FQGNSA. V was shortened by 4 bases and J by 0 bases, with 10 bases between the two germline ends. CDR3 nucleotides: TGTGCCAGCAGCTCTACCCACTACTCTGGAAACACCATATATTTT. The encoded protein is CASSSTHYSGNTIYF.

This clonotype was detected a few times. The genes are TRBV18 and TRBJ1-5; tentative D call: TRBD1 (5 bases). This CDR3 has 13 residues. Germline CDR1 and CDR2: KGHSH and LQKENI. Deletions cut 2 bases from V and 5 bases from J, with 7 bases between. CDR3 DNA sequence: TGTGCCAGCTCACCAGGGGGGGATCAGCCCCAGCATTTT. It is translated as CASSPGGDQPQHF.

This clonotype turned up a few times. V is TRBV2 and J is TRBJ1-6; 7 positions match TRBD1. Per the germline V gene, CDR1 is SNHLY and CDR2 is FYNNEI. The CDR3 covers 14 residues. The J segment lost 6 bases and the V segment lost 7 bases, leaving 6 bases of the junction unmatched. The CDR3 is CASNFDRVNSPLHF. The CDR3 DNA reads as TGTGCCAGCAACTTTGACAGGGTTAATTCACCCCTCCACTTT.